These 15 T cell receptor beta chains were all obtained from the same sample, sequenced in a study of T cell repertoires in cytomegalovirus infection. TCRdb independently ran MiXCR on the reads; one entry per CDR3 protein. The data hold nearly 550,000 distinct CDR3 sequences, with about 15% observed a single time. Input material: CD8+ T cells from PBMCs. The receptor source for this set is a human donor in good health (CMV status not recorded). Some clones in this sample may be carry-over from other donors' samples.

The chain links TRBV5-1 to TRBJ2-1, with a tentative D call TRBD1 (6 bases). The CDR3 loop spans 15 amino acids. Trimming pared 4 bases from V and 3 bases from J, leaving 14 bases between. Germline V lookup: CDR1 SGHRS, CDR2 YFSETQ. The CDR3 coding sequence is TGCGCCAGCAGCCACAGGGCAGGTAGCTACAATGAGCAGTTCTTC. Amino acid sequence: CASSHRAGSYNEQFF.

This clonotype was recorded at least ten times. The CDR3 DNA reads as TGTGCCAGCAGTTTATCGGGCGGGAGGCCGGTCGGTGAGCAGTTCTTC. Translated, it gives CASSLSGGRPVGEQFF. This chain connects TRBV27 to TRBJ2-1, with 8 nucleotides matching TRBD2. This CDR3 contains 16 residues. The germline V gene encodes CDR1 MNHEY and CDR2 SMNVEV (reference sequence). V lost 0 bases to trimming and J lost 9 bases; unmatched junction nucleotides: 10.

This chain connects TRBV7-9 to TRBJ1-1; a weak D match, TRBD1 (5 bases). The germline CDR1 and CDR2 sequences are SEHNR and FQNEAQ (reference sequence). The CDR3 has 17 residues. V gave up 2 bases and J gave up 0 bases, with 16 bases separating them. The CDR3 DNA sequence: TGTGCCAGCAGCTTAAGGGGCAGGGACCGAATGAACACTGAAGCTTTCTTT. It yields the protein CASSLRGRDRMNTEAFF.

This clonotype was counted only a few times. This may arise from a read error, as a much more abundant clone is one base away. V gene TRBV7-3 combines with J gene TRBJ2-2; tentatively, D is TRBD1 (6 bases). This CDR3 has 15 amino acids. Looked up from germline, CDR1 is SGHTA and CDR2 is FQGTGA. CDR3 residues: CASSLRQANTGVLFF. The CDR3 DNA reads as TGTGCCAGCAGCTTGCGACAGGCGAACACCGGGGTGCTGTTTTTT.

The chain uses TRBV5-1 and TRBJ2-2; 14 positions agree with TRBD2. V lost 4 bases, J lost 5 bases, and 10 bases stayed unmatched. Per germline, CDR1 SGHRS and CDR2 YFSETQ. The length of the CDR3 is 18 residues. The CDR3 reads CASSLGTSGRRGTGELFF. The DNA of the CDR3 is TGCGCCAGCAGCCTCGGGACTAGCGGGAGAAGAGGGACCGGGGAGCTGTTTTTT.

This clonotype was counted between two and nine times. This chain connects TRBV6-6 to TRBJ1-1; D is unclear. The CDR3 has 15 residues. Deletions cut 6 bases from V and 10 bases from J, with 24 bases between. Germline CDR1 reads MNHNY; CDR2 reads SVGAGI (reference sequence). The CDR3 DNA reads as TGTGCCAGCAGCGCAGGACCTCTCGGGGTACTCTTAGCTTTCTTT. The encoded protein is CASSAGPLGVLLAFF.

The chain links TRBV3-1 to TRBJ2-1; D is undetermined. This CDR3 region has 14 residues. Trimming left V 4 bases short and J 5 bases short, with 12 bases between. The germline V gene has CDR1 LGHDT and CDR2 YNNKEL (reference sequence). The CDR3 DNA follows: TGTGCCAGCAGCCCCTCCAGAGTTGACAATGAGCAGTTCTTC. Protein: CASSPSRVDNEQFF.

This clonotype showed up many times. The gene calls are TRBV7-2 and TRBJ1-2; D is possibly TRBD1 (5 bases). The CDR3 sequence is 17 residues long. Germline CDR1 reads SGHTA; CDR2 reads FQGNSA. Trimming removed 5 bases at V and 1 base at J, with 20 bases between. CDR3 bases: TGTGCCAGCAGCGCCCCGCCAGGGCGGGAGGATAACTATGGCTACACCTTC. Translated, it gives CASSAPPGREDNYGYTF.

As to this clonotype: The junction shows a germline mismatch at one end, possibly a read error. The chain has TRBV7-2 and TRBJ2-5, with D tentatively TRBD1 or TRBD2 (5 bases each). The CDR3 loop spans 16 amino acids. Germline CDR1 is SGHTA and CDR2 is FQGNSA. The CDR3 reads CASRPNLGQGGETQYF. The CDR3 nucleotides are TGTGCAAGCAGACCAAACCTAGGGCAGGGCGGGGAGACCCAGTACTTC. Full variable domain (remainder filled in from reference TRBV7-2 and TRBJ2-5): GAGVSQSPSNKVTEKGKDVELRCDPISGHTALYWYRQSLGQGLEFLIYFQGNSAPDKSGLPSDRFSAERTGGSVSTLTIQRTQQEDSAVYLCASRPNLGQGGETQYFGPGTRLLVL.

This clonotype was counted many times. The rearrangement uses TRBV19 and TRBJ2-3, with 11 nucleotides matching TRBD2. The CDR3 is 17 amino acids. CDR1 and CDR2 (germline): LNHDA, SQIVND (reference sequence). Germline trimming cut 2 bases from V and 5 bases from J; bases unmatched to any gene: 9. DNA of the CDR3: TGTGCCAGTAGTATAAGCAGTAGCGGGGGGGCTGGAGATACGCAGTATTTT. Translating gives CASSISSSGGAGDTQYF.

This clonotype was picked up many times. DNA of the CDR3: TGCGCCAGCAGCGGGGAGGGGCAGGGAGGAAAAATGGACACTGAAGCTTTCTTT. Translated: CASSGEGQGGKMDTEAFF. This chain uses TRBV4-1 with TRBJ1-1, with a tentative D call TRBD1 (5 bases). V lost 5 bases and J lost 3, with 25 bases in between. The CDR3 has 18 amino acids. From germline, CDR1 is MGHRA and CDR2 YSYEKL.

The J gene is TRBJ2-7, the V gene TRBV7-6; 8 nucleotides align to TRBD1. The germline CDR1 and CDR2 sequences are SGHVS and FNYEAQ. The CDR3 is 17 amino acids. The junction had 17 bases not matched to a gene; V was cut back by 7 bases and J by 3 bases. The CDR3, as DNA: TGTGCCAGCACCCTACTAGGGGGGACAGGCGTATTCTACGAGCAGTACTTC. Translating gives CASTLLGGTGVFYEQYF.

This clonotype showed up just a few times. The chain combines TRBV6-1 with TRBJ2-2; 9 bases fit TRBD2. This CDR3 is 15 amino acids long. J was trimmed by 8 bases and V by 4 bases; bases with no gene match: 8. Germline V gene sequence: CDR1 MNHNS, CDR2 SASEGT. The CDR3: CASSGGLAPSGELFF. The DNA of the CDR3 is TGTGCCAGCAGTGGGGGACTAGCTCCTTCGGGGGAGCTGTTTTTT.

The CDR3 region is CASSRQGGNNEQFF. The CDR3 nucleotides are TGCGCCAGCAGCCGACAGGGAGGAAACAATGAGCAGTTCTTC. The rearrangement links TRBV5-1 to TRBJ2-1; D perhaps matches TRBD1 (7 bases). This CDR3 is 14 amino acids long. Germline assignment: CDR1 SGHRS and CDR2 YFSETQ. Trimming cost V 4 bases and J 5 bases, with 13 bases left between them.

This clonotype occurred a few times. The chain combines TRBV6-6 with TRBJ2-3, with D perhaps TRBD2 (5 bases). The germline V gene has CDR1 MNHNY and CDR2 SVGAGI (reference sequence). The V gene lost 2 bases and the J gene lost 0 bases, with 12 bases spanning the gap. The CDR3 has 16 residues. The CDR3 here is CASSYLTSDSTDTQYF. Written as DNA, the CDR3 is TGTGCCAGCAGTTACCTCACTAGTGACAGCACAGATACGCAGTATTTT.